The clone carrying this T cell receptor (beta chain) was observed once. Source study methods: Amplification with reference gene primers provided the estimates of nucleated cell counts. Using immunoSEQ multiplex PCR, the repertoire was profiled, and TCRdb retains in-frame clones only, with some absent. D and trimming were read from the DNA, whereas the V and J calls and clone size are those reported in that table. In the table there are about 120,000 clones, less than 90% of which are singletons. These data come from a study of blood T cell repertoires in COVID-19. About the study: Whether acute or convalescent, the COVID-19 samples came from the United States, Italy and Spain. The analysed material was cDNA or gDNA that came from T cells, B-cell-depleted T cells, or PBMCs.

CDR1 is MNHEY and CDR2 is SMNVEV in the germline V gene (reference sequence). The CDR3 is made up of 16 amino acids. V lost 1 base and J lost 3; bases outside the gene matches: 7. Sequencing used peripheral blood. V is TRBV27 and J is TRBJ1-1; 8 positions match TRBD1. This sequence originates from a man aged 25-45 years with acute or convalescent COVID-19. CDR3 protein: CASSLFAGGMHTEAFF. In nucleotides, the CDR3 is TGTGCCAGCAGTTTATTTGCAGGGGGCATGCACACTGAAGCTTTCTTT.